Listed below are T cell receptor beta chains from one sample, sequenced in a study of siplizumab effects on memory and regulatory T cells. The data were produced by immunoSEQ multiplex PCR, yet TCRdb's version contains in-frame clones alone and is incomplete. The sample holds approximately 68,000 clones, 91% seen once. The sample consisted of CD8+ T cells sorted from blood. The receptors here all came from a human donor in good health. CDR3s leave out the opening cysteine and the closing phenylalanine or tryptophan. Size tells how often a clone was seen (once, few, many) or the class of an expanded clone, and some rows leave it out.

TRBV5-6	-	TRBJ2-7	ASRRGRPSSYEQY
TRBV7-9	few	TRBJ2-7	ASSLEESGGSEQY
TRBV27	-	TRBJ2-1	ASSLWGKYNEQF
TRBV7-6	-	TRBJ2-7	ASSDTSYEQY
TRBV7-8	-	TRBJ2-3	AIATGGEDTQY
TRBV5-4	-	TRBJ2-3	ASSPLAGSTDTQY
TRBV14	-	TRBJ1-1	ASSHWGFTEAF
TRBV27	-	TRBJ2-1	ASSSGTGAYNEQF
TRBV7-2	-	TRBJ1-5	ASSSPVIDRGRDQPQH
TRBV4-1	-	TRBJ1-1	ASSQVDTEAF
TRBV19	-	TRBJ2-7	ASRGDSYEQY
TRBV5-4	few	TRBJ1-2	ASSRRGMEGYT
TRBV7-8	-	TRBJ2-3	ASSLEGTADTQY
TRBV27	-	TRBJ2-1	ASSFRLVADNEQF
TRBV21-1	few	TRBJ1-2	ASSKTAMDGYT